This T cell receptor beta chain was retrieved from a study of T cell changes during pregnancy in multiple sclerosis. The data were produced by immunoSEQ multiplex PCR, yet TCRdb's version contains in-frame clones alone and is incomplete. The table lists around 70,000 clones, 92% of them singletons, with about 0.27% in the top ten. The germline V and J ends were trimmed by 0 bases and 2 bases, with 16 bases remaining between them. The CDR3 is 17 residues long. The germline V gene has CDR1 SGDLS and CDR2 YYNGEE. The V call is TRBV9, the J call TRBJ2-3, with D uncertain. The TCR originated in a female donor with multiple sclerosis, enrolled in a pregnancy study. Sample: CD4+ T cells from peripheral blood mononuclear cells, taken after pregnancy. The CDR3 DNA follows: TGTGCCAGCAGCGTAGAGATTTTGTGGCAGAACACAGATACGCAGTATTTT. It specifies CASSVEILWQNTDTQYF.